The TCR beta chain under discussion was sequenced for a study of T cell responses to AZD1222 COVID-19 vaccine. Profiled with immunoSEQ multiplex PCR; TCRdb holds only in-frame clones, not every one. Among some 150,000 clones listed, approximately 90% were seen once. On this clone itself: Its specificity is unknown.

Study conclusions and caveats: Among those given AZD1222, only 6 or 7 were seropositive at baseline. The donor group comprised mostly white British people and more females; the analysis possibly underestimated clonal diversity. Two AZD1222 doses significantly raised spike-specific TCR breadth and depth over controls. Repertoires were collected only later (after the peak T cell response had occurred).

The TCR originated in an adult who had recovered from COVID-19. Sequenced material: peripheral blood, taken after recovery from COVID-19.

CDR3 DNA sequence: TGTGCTCTTACCGCGGGGGGATCGGGAGATACGCAGTATTTT. It codes for CALTAGGSGDTQYF. The chain recombines TRBV10-3 with TRBJ2-3; 8 bases map to TRBD2. CDR3 length: 14 residues. Germline V CDR1 and CDR2: ENHRY, SYGVKD.